A selection of T cell receptor beta chains follows, all from one sample in a study of T cell clusters in autoimmune cytopenias. TCRdb reworked the multiplex PCR reads into one entry per CDR3 protein, no DNA. The sample totals 9,500 to 15,000 distinct CDR3 sequences; its top ten clones hold about 3%. This sample also appeared in a second study, on T cell repertoires in aging, cancer and after chemotherapy.

The source material was peripheral blood. Receptors originate from a human donor in good health. Both conserved end residues are part of each CDR3. Size is omitted from some rows. Given values are once, few, many or a class for expanded clones.

>NA|TRBJ2-7|TRBV7-2
CASSLGTGRSYEQYF
>NA|TRBJ1-2|TRBV18
CASSPSSSPKGYTF
>NA|TRBJ2-2|TRBV7-7
CASSSQTGTGELFF
>NA|TRBJ1-2|TRBV12-3/TRBV12-4
CASSPGGGRGYTF
>NA|TRBJ1-1|TRBV7-2
CASSFLLDRSNTEAFF
>NA|TRBJ1-5|TRBV30
CAWSLGAVNQPQHF
>NA|TRBJ2-2|TRBV4-2
CASSQGLANTGELFF
>NA|TRBJ2-1|TRBV29-1
CSVKTWELYNEQFF
>medium-sized|TRBJ1-2|TRBV6-5
CASSPDRPFYGYTF
>NA|TRBJ1-1|TRBV6-6
CASSPPGGLNTEAFF
>NA|TRBJ2-1|TRBV18
CASYRQGATAGSYNEQFF
>NA|TRBJ2-5|TRBV3-1
CASSRGEVETQYF
>NA|TRBJ1-5|TRBV4-2
CASSQNRGFDQPQHF
>NA|TRBJ1-4|TRBV6-1
CASSRQLNEKLFF
>medium-sized|TRBJ2-7|TRBV13
CASSLDGPYEQYF
>medium-sized|TRBJ1-4|TRBV6-1
CASSGGAEEKLFF
>NA|TRBJ2-7|TRBV24-1
CATSEQAAAQQYF
>NA|TRBJ1-5|TRBV18
CASSAGQDNQPQHF
>NA|TRBJ2-4|TRBV6-5
CASSYSKKAKNIQYF
>NA|TRBJ1-2|TRBV5-1
CASSLAGRTNYGYTF
>NA|TRBJ1-1|TRBV6-1
CASRTGQGFTEAFF
>medium-sized|TRBJ2-5|TRBV29-1
CSVDRQGLPAETQYF
>NA|TRBJ1-1|TRBV12-3/TRBV12-4
CASSLSSSDTEAFF
>medium-sized|TRBJ1-2|TRBV7-9
CASSLVRDRDYGYTF
>NA|TRBJ2-5|TRBV25-1
CASSDDPETQYF
>NA|TRBJ1-6|TRBV7-9
CASSLEGSSPLHF
>NA|TRBJ1-6|TRBV20-1
CSARDLGGQGENSPLHF
>NA|TRBJ1-2|TRBV12-3/TRBV12-4
CASSPPWEGYGYTF
>NA|TRBJ2-6|TRBV12-3/TRBV12-4
CASSPGGSGANVLTF
>NA|TRBJ1-1|TRBV5-1
CASSGTSGVSTEAFF
>NA|TRBJ2-5|TRBV20-1
CSARVGTGGRAQYF
>NA|TRBJ1-4|TRBV18
CASSYTAQPNEKLFF
>medium-sized|TRBJ2-2|TRBV10-3
CAISDGSVGELFF